This TCR beta chain came from a study of blood T cells in healthy people across ages. With 0 bases clipped from V and 2 bases from J, the junction kept 5 bases outside the gene matches. Germline V CDR1 and CDR2: SGHRS, YFSETQ. The CDR3 consists of 17 residues. The table lists this clonotype with a few counts. Next came a second PCR, run for about 6 to 12 cycles, which used a sample-barcoded 5' primer along with a J-beta primer mix. The template-switch adaptor was a 5' adaptor with 12 random nucleotides. It tagged each cDNA molecule. TCRdb re-analysed the 5' RACE reads in MiXCR, keeping a single row per CDR3 protein. This repertoire shows approximately 810,000 distinct CDR3 sequences, approximately 35% found once; its top ten account for 10% to 15%.

V is TRBV5-1 and J is TRBJ2-6; 7 nucleotides agree with TRBD2. Input material: blood. The TCR originated in a man between 18 and 29 years old in good health. CDR3 in DNA: TGCGCCAGCAGCTTGGCAAGGACTAGAACTGGGGCCAACGTCCTGACTTTC. It yields the protein CASSLARTRTGANVLTF.